A selection of T cell receptor beta chains follows, all from one sample in a study of T cells in Graves' hyperthyroidism and ophthalmopathy. TCRdb fed the multiplex PCR reads into MiXCR, producing one record per CDR3 protein. The sample contains about 420,000 distinct CDR3 sequences, around a sixth of which appear only once. Sequencing used blood. These receptors originate from a woman aged 18-29 years with Graves' hyperthyroidism. CDR3s include the opening cysteine and the closing phenylalanine or tryptophan. A D gene is named only where the DNA matches it firmly. Clone size is given for some rows only: seen once, a few or many times, or a class if the clone is expanded.

d_call j_call v_call clone_size cdr3_aa cdr3_nt
TRBD1 TRBJ2-3 TRBV12-3/TRBV12-4 - CASRGGDRGTDTQYF TGTGCCAGCAGAGGGGGAGACAGGGGCACAGATACGCAGTATTTT
- TRBJ1-1 TRBV7-2 few CASSLAPGINTEAFF TGTGCCAGCAGCTTAGCCCCAGGAATAAACACTGAAGCTTTCTTT
- TRBJ1-6 TRBV7-9 - CASSHGWPGRRAYNSPLHF TGTGCCAGCAGCCACGGGTGGCCAGGGAGGAGGGCCTATAATTCACCCCTCCACTTT
TRBD1 TRBJ2-3 TRBV6-1 few CASRVTGFTDTQYF TGTGCCAGCAGGGTGACAGGGTTCACAGATACGCAGTATTTT
- TRBJ2-1 TRBV11-3 many CASSLHRSNEQFF TGTGCCAGCAGCTTACACAGAAGTAATGAGCAGTTCTTC
TRBD1 TRBJ1-4 TRBV7-9 - CASSSPMTGDEKLFF TGTGCCAGCAGCTCCCCCATGACAGGGGATGAAAAACTGTTTTTT
- TRBJ2-5 TRBV7-8 many CASRTGTSNLMTQYF TGTGCCAGCAGAACCGGGACTTCAAACTTGATGACCCAGTACTTC
TRBD1 TRBJ2-6 TRBV29-1 few CSVEVGTGNSILTF TGCAGCGTTGAAGTGGGGACAGGGAATTCTATCCTGACTTTC
- TRBJ2-5 TRBV7-9 many CASSLTPDETQYF TGTGCCAGCAGCTTAACCCCCGACGAGACCCAGTACTTC
- TRBJ2-3 TRBV7-2 few CASSLAFVWDAETDTQYF TGTGCCAGCAGCTTAGCTTTCGTTTGGGACGCGGAGACAGATACGCAGTATTTT
- TRBJ1-1 TRBV15 - CATSRDPGAEAFF TGTGCCACCAGCAGAGATCCGGGGGCTGAAGCTTTCTTT
- TRBJ2-2 TRBV5-1 many CASSLAQNTGELFF TGCGCCAGCAGCTTGGCACAGAACACCGGGGAGCTGTTTTTT
- TRBJ1-1 TRBV29-1 - CSARDLQGTNTEAFF TGCAGCGCCCGAGACCTACAGGGAACGAACACTGAAGCTTTCTTT
TRBD2 TRBJ2-5 TRBV18 few CASSPRGAGRQETQYF TGTGCCAGCTCACCAAGGGGAGCGGGGAGACAAGAGACCCAGTACTTC
TRBD2 TRBJ2-1 TRBV12-3/TRBV12-4 many CASSFTSGGAVAYNEQFF TGTGCCAGCAGTTTTACTAGCGGGGGGGCAGTGGCCTACAATGAGCAGTTCTTC
- TRBJ1-3 TRBV4-1 - CASSHPRAGRASGNTIYF TGCGCCAGCAGCCACCCTCGTGCGGGTCGGGCTTCTGGAAACACCATATATTTT
TRBD2 TRBJ2-7 TRBV20-1 many CSARAGTSDYEQYF TGCAGTGCTAGGGCCGGGACTAGCGACTACGAGCAGTACTTC
- TRBJ2-7 TRBV5-1 - CASSLGGGFDPLSYEQYF TGCGCCAGCAGCTTGGGAGGGGGGTTCGACCCCTTGTCCTACGAGCAGTACTTC
TRBD1 TRBJ1-2 TRBV5-6 many CASSRDRARGYTF TGTGCCAGCAGTAGGGACAGGGCCCGAGGCTACACCTTC
- TRBJ1-1 TRBV19 - CASSITLENTEAFF TGTGCCAGTAGTATTACCTTGGAGAACACTGAAGCTTTCTTT